The present T cell receptor beta chain was sequenced within a study of T cell changes during pregnancy in multiple sclerosis. Sequenced by immunoSEQ multiplex PCR; TCRdb stores in-frame clones only, minus some. The table has about 60,000 clones, roughly 91% seen once. CDR1 MNHEY and CDR2 SVGAGI come from the germline V gene. CDR3 size: 11 residues. V was pared by 9 bases and J by 9 bases, with 14 bases between. The genes are TRBV6-5 and TRBJ1-1; maybe TRBD1 (5 bases). Sequenced here: peripheral blood, sampled in the second trimester of pregnancy. This clonotype was obtained from a female donor in good health, enrolled as a control in a pregnancy study. The CDR3 DNA reads TGTGCCAGTGACCAGGGAGGGAAAGCTTTCTTT. This translates into CASDQGGKAFF.